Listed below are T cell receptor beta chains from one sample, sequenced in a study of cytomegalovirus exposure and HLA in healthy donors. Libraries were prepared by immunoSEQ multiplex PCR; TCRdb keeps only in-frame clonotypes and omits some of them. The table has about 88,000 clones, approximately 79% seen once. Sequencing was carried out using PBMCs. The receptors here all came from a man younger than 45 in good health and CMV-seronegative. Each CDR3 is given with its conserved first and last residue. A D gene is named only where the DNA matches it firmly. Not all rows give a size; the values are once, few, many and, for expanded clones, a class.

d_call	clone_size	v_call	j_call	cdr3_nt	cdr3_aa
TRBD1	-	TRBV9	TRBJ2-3	TGTGCCAGCAGCCCGGGACAGGAGACAGATACGCAGTATTTT	CASSPGQETDTQYF
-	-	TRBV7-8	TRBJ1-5	TGTGCCAGCAGCTTAAGAGGGGGTCAGCCCCAGCATTTT	CASSLRGGQPQHF
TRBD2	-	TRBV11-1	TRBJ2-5	TGTGCCAGCAGCTTAGAGCGGGAGGACCAAGAGACCCAGTACTTC	CASSLEREDQETQYF
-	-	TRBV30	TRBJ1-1	TGTGCCTGGAGTGGGCAGGTGAACACTGAAGCTTTCTTT	CAWSGQVNTEAFF
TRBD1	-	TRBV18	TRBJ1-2	TGTGCCAGCTCACCCGAGGGGACAGGGGCCTATGGCTACACCTTC	CASSPEGTGAYGYTF
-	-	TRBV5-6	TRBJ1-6	TGTGCCAGCAGCTCCAACGGACAGTCCCCGTTCTCACCCCTCCACTTT	CASSSNGQSPFSPLHF
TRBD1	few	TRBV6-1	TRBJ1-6	TGTGCCAGCAGTGATAGACAGGGTAACTCACCCCTCCACTTT	CASSDRQGNSPLHF
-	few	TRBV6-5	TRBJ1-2	TGTGCCAGCAGTACGACAGGATCTCAGCATGGCTACACCTTC	CASSTTGSQHGYTF
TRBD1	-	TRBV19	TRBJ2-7	TGTGCCACGACAGGGTTTGGGACAGGAAATTCCTACGAGCAGTACTTC	CATTGFGTGNSYEQYF
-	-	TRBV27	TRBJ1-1	TGTGCCAGCAGCTTTTCGACAGAGAACACTGAAGCTTTCTTT	CASSFSTENTEAFF
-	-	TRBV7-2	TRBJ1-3	TGTGCCAGCAGCTTACAGGGCAGATTTGGAAACACCATATATTTT	CASSLQGRFGNTIYF
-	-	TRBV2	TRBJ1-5	TGTGCCAGCAGCATAAAGGGGCTAGGGCAGCCCCAGCATTTT	CASSIKGLGQPQHF
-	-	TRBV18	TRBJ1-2	TGTGCCAGCTCACCACCGAGCGTGCAGGGCTACACCTTC	CASSPPSVQGYTF
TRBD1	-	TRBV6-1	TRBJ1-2	TGTGCCGGACAGGGGGACAACTATGGCTACACCTTC	CAGQGDNYGYTF
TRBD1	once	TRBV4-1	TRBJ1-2	TGCGCCAGCAGCCACGCGGGACAGGGAAGGAGCTATGGCTACACCTTC	CASSHAGQGRSYGYTF
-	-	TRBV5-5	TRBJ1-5	TGTGCCAGCAGCTTGGGCGCGGGGAATCAGCCCCAGCATTTT	CASSLGAGNQPQHF
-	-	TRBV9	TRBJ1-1	TGTGCCAGCAGCGTGAGTGAGAGCACTGAAGCTTTCTTT	CASSVSESTEAFF
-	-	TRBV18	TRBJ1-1	TGTGCCAGCTCACCAGACAGAACCCAAGCTTTCTTT	CASSPDRTQAFF
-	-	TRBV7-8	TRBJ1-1	TGTGCCAGCAGCTTAAGCGAAACTGAAGCTTTCTTT	CASSLSETEAFF
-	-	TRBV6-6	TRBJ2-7	TGTGCCAGCAGTTTATCCCCATTAGGAAGAGACTACGAGCAGTACTTC	CASSLSPLGRDYEQYF
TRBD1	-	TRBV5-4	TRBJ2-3	TGTGCCAGCAGCCTTCGGACAGGGGGGAGAACAGATACGCAGTATTTT	CASSLRTGGRTDTQYF
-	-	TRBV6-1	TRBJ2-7	TGTGCCAGCAGTGAAGTCGGGGGGCGGTACGAGCAGTACTTC	CASSEVGGRYEQYF
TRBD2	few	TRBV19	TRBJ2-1	TGTGCCAGTAGTATCCTAGCGGGCTACAATGAGCAGTTCTTC	CASSILAGYNEQFF
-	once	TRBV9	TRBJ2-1	TGTGCCAGCAGCGTCTCTAGTACTGACAATGAGCAGTTCTTC	CASSVSSTDNEQFF
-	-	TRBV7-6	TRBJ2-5	TGTGCCAGCAGCTCCTGGGAGGGGGGCCCTAAGACCCAGTACTTC	CASSSWEGGPKTQYF
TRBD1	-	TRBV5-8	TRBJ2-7	TGTGCCAGCAGCTTAACCGGGACACAGGGGTTTGTGCAGTACTTC	CASSLTGTQGFVQYF
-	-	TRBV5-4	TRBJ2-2	TGTGCCAGCAGCGTTGATCCGGGACACTTAAACACCGGGGAGCTGTTTTTT	CASSVDPGHLNTGELFF
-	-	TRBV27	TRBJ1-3	TGTGCCAGCAGTTTGGGTCAGGGGTGGGCTGGAAACACCATATATTTT	CASSLGQGWAGNTIYF
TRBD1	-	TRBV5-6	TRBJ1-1	TGTGCCAGCAGCCCTCTTGGACAGGGGGCAACTGAAACTTTCTTT	CASSPLGQGATETFF
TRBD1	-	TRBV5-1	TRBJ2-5	TGCGCCAGCAGCTTGGAGGTCACAGGGGGCCAAGAGACCCAGTACTTC	CASSLEVTGGQETQYF
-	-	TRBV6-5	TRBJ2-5	TGTGCCAGCAGTCCAACAGGGGACTACCAAGAGACCCAGTACTTC	CASSPTGDYQETQYF
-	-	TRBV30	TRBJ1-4	TGTGCCTGGAGTACCCGGCTCGGAGGAGAAAAACTGTTTTTT	CAWSTRLGGEKLFF
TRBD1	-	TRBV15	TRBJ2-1	TGTGCCACCAGCGAGAGTACCGGGACAGGGGACAATGAGCAGTTCTTC	CATSESTGTGDNEQFF
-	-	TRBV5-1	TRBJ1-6	TGCGCCAGCAGCTACTTTCGGGAGAGCGGGAATTCACCCCTCCACTTT	CASSYFRESGNSPLHF
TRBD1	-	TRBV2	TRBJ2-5	TGTGCCAGCAGTGAGACAGGGCGGGCGCGGGAGACCCAGTACTTC	CASSETGRARETQYF
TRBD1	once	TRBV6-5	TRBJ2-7	TGTGCCAGCAGTTCCGGGACAGGGGGCTACGAGCAGTACTTC	CASSSGTGGYEQYF
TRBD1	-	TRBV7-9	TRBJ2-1	TGTGCCAGCAGCTGGAAGACGGGACAGGGAATCTCTAACAGGGATGAGCAGTTCTTC	CASSWKTGQGISNRDEQFF
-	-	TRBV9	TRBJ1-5	TGTGCCAGCAGCGAACAGGGCCAAGGGGGAACCCAGCATTTT	CASSEQGQGGTQHF
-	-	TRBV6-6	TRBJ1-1	TGTGCCAGCAGTTACTCAGGACAGACCATGAACACTGAAGCTTTCTTT	CASSYSGQTMNTEAFF
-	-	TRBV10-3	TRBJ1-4	TGTGCCATCAGCCAGGGGATAACTAATGAAAAACTGTTTTTT	CAISQGITNEKLFF
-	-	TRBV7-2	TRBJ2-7	TGTGCCAGCAGCTTAGTCCCTTTGGGCACGAGCTCCTACGAGCAGTACTTC	CASSLVPLGTSSYEQYF
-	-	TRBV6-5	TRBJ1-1	TGTGCCAGCAGTTACTCGGGCAGCCTGAACACTGAAGCTTTCTTT	CASSYSGSLNTEAFF
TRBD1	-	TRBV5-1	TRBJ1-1	TGCGCCAGCAGCTTCGGGACAGATTATGGGGGCACTGAAGCTTTCTTT	CASSFGTDYGGTEAFF
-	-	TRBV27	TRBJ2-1	TGTGCCAGCAGTTATAGCGGATTCAACAATGAGCAGTTCTTC	CASSYSGFNNEQFF
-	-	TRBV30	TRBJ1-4	TGTGCCTGGAGTGTGTCCGGGGGTGGCGAAAAACTGTTTTTT	CAWSVSGGGEKLFF
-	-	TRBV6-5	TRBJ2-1	TGTGCCAGCAGTTTCACCCGGGCAGGGGGAGGCTATGAGCAGTTCTTC	CASSFTRAGGGYEQFF